This entry lists 24 T cell receptor beta chains sequenced from one sample in a study of OX40 agonist ivuxolimab in advanced cancers. Libraries were made using the immunoSEQ multiplex PCR assay. Sourced from immuneACCESS, this table was stored by TCRdb with only in-frame sequences that have V and J called. A share of the clones is absent; for the studies checked, an unresolved V gene accounts for under half, and the remainder has no known explanation. The sample table lists 60,000 to 75,000 clones, around 83% of them with a count of one. The ten biggest clones cover almost 1.5% of the sample. The sample here was CD4+ or CD8+ T cells sorted from blood, taken in a trial of the OX40 agonist ivuxolimab. All receptors derive from an adult with an advanced solid tumor such as melanoma, head and neck, liver or kidney cancer.

The V and J genes are TRBV18 and TRBJ2-2, with 8 bases fitting TRBD2. Per germline, CDR1 KGHSH and CDR2 LQKENI. V gave up 4 bases and J gave up 1 base; unmatched junction bases: 2. The CDR3 loop spans 15 amino acids. CDR3 sequence reads: CASSRTSQNTGELFF. The CDR3 nucleotides are TGTGCCAGCTCACGGACTAGCCAGAACACCGGGGAGCTGTTTTTT.

The chain couples TRBV19 to TRBJ1-1, with unresolved D. Germline CDR1 is LNHDA and CDR2 is SQIVND (reference sequence). The V end lost 5 bases, the J end lost 0 bases, and 10 bases lay between the germline ends. The CDR3 is 14 residues long. CDR3 DNA: TGTGCCAGTAGTGAGGACCTAGTGAACACTGAAGCTTTCTTT. Translated: CASSEDLVNTEAFF.

This chain joins TRBV2 and TRBJ1-1; D is unclear. Germline V gene sequence: CDR1 SNHLY, CDR2 FYNNEI. V was clipped by 1 base and J by 4 bases, with 16 bases between them. CDR3 size: 16 residues. The CDR3 nucleotides are TGTGCCAGCAGTGAAGGGGATCTGTCATTGGGCACTGAAGCTTTCTTT. Amino acids: CASSEGDLSLGTEAFF.

The rearrangement joins TRBV19 to TRBJ2-1, with a tentative D call TRBD2 (8 bases). The CDR3 spans 14 residues. The germline V gene has CDR1 LNHDA and CDR2 SQIVND (reference sequence). With 5 bases removed from V and 9 bases from J, the gap between germline ends came to 17 bases. The CDR3 nucleotides are TGTGCCAGTAGTCTCGCGGGGGGACAGTTTGAGCAGTTCTTC. Translating it yields CASSLAGGQFEQFF.

The chain is built from TRBV19 and TRBJ2-7; 12 bases align to TRBD1. This CDR3 region has 16 residues. The germline V gene encodes CDR1 LNHDA and CDR2 SQIVND (reference sequence). The V and J ends lost 1 base and 4 bases, in that order; junction bases with no gene match: 5. The CDR3 here is CASSIAGQGALYEQYF. CDR3 bases: TGTGCCAGTAGTATAGCGGGACAGGGGGCGCTGTACGAGCAGTACTTC.

V and J are TRBV28 and TRBJ1-6, with D possibly matching TRBD1 (5 bases). Germline CDR1 MDHEN, CDR2 SYDVKM. The CDR3 extends over 13 amino acids. V was clipped by 0 bases and J by 9 bases, with 6 bases between them. CDR3 sequence: CASSLWGVSPLHF. CDR3 sequence (DNA): TGTGCCAGCAGTTTATGGGGGGTTTCACCCCTCCACTTT.

The rearrangement joins TRBV13 to TRBJ2-2, with D tentatively TRBD1 (7 bases). V was shortened by 6 bases and J by 3 bases, with 11 bases between the two germline ends. Germline CDR1 and CDR2: PRHDT and FYEKMQ (reference sequence). This CDR3 spans 14 amino acids. In DNA, the CDR3 is TGTGCCAGCAGGTCCAGGGGGGACACCGGGGAGCTGTTTTTT. This gives the protein CASRSRGDTGELFF. The variable domain in full, with the rest retrieved from reference TRBV13 and TRBJ2-2, is AAGVIQSPRHLIKEKRETATLKCYPIPRHDTVYWYQQGPGQDPQFLISFYEKMQSDKGSIPDRFSAQQFSDYHSELNMSSLELGDSALYFCASRSRGDTGELFFGEGSRLTVL.

This clone was counted a single time. The chain joins TRBV15 to TRBJ2-7; D is unclear. Trimming shortened V by 4 bases and J by 1 base, and 11 bases separated the two germline ends. The CDR3 is made up of 14 amino acids. The germline V gene encodes CDR1 LNHNV and CDR2 YYDKDF (reference sequence). The CDR3 DNA follows: TGTGCCACCAGCACACGCAGAAGTTCCTACGAGCAGTACTTC. Amino acid sequence: CATSTRRSSYEQYF.

V usage is TRBV5-1 and J usage is TRBJ2-1; 10 bases are a match to TRBD2. The CDR3 spans 15 residues. CDR1 SGHRS and CDR2 YFSETQ come from the germline V gene. With 4 bases clipped from V and 3 bases from J, the junction kept 4 bases outside the gene matches. The CDR3 region is CASSQIAGGYNEQFF. The CDR3 DNA reads TGCGCCAGCAGCCAAATAGCGGGGGGCTACAATGAGCAGTTCTTC.

This clone appeared a few times. The chain links TRBV5-1 to TRBJ2-2; D is possibly TRBD2 (6 bases). The V gene lost 4 bases and the J gene lost 4 bases, with 11 bases spanning the gap. CDR3 size: 14 residues. Germline CDR1 SGHRS, CDR2 YFSETQ. Here the CDR3 reads CASSPGTSTGELFF. CDR3 DNA sequence: TGCGCCAGCAGCCCAGGGACTTCCACCGGGGAGCTGTTTTTT.

This clone was found once. The chain uses TRBV21-1 and TRBJ1-2. TRBV21-1 is shown as a pseudogene. This CDR3 has 12 amino acids. DNA for the CDR3: TGTGCCAGCGCCTGCCGGAGCTATGGCTACACCTTC. Amino acids: CASACRSYGYTF.

The gene calls are TRBV12-5 and TRBJ2-1; D remains unclear. Germline-derived CDR1 and CDR2 are LGHNT and FRNRAP. With 7 bases removed from V and 8 bases from J, the gap between germline ends came to 21 bases. The CDR3 totals 15 residues. The CDR3 sequence: CASARGSTAPYEQFF. The CDR3 DNA is TGTGCTAGTGCCAGAGGAAGTACAGCCCCTTATGAGCAGTTCTTC. Drawing the rest from reference TRBV12-5 and TRBJ2-1, the complete variable domain is DARVTQTPRHKVTEMGQEVTMRCQPILGHNTVFWYRQTMMQGLELLAYFRNRAPLDDSGMPKDRFSAEMPDATLATLKIQPSEPRDSAVYFCASARGSTAPYEQFFGPGTRLTVL.

In this sample, this clone turned up many times. The rearrangement joins TRBV5-1 to TRBJ1-1; D not certain. CDR3 length: 14 residues. CDR1 SGHRS and CDR2 YFSETQ come from the germline V gene. V lost 0 bases, J lost 0 bases, and 6 bases lay in between. The CDR3 loop reads CASSLASMNTEAFF. The CDR3 coding sequence is TGCGCCAGCAGCTTGGCAAGTATGAACACTGAAGCTTTCTTT.

This clone was seen once. This chain connects TRBV19 to TRBJ2-4; D gene uncertain. Germline V gene data show CDR1 as LNHDA and CDR2 as SQIVND (reference sequence). V lost 7 bases and J 0 bases, leaving 10 bases between the germline ends. This CDR3 is built from 14 residues. The CDR3: CASTTPEAKNIQYF. The CDR3 region has the DNA TGTGCCAGTACGACACCCGAAGCCAAAAACATTCAGTACTTC. The full variable domain, its missing parts supplied by reference TRBV19 and TRBJ2-4, is DGGITQSPKYLFRKEGQNVTLSCEQNLNHDAMYWYRQDPGQGLRLIYYSQIVNDFQKGDIAEGYSVSREKKESFPLTVTSAQKNPTAFYLCASTTPEAKNIQYFGAGTRLSVL.

V gene TRBV5-1 combines with J gene TRBJ2-3; the D call may be TRBD1 or TRBD2 (5 bases each). Trimming cost V 4 bases and J 0 bases, with 15 bases left between them. The CDR3 sequence is 16 residues long. Germline V gene data show CDR1 as SGHRS and CDR2 as YFSETQ. In DNA, the CDR3 is TGCGCCAGCAGCAGAAAGACGGGACCTAGCACAGATACGCAGTATTTT. Its translation is CASSRKTGPSTDTQYF. The full variable domain, in which reference TRBV5-1 and TRBJ2-3 provide the parts outside the CDR3, is KAGVTQTPRYLIKTRGQQVTLSCSPISGHRSVSWYQQTPGQGLQFLFEYFSETQRNKGNFPGRFSGRQFSNSRSEMNVSTLELGDSALYLCASSRKTGPSTDTQYFGPGTRLTVL.

The rearrangement links TRBV13 to TRBJ1-2; D not certain. V was shortened by 5 bases and J by 7 bases, with 17 bases between the two germline ends. The CDR3 length is 14 residues. Germline V gene sequence: CDR1 PRHDT, CDR2 FYEKMQ (reference sequence). Written as DNA, the CDR3 is TGTGCCAGCAGCCCCGGGTCCGGAGTGGGTGGCTACACCTTC. Translating gives CASSPGSGVGGYTF. Full variable domain (remainder filled in from reference TRBV13 and TRBJ1-2): AAGVIQSPRHLIKEKRETATLKCYPIPRHDTVYWYQQGPGQDPQFLISFYEKMQSDKGSIPDRFSAQQFSDYHSELNMSSLELGDSALYFCASSPGSGVGGYTFGSGTRLTVV.

The chain is built from TRBV5-1 and TRBJ1-4, with 10 bases lining up with TRBD1. The germline V gene has CDR1 SGHRS and CDR2 YFSETQ. Germline trimming cut 4 bases from V and 6 bases from J; bases unmatched to any gene: 9. The length of the CDR3 is 16 residues. The CDR3 sequence is CASSIDRGLGDEKLFF. Written as DNA, the CDR3 is TGCGCCAGCAGCATAGACAGGGGGCTGGGGGATGAAAAACTGTTTTTT.

Comments on this clone: The same CDR3 arises from other DNA sequences in this sample as well. The chain uses TRBV2 and TRBJ2-1; D is unclear. This CDR3 is built from 16 residues. V shed 4 bases and J shed 0 bases, with 13 bases lying between them. Germline CDR1 is SNHLY and CDR2 is FYNNEI. In nucleotides, the CDR3 is TGTGCCAGCAGTGGTCAGCCTTTAAGCTCCTACAATGAGCAGTTCTTC. Residues: CASSGQPLSSYNEQFF.

The chain links TRBV6-1 to TRBJ2-5; TRBD1 matches at 7 bases. The CDR3 has 14 amino acids. CDR1 and CDR2 (germline): MNHNS, SASEGT. Losses at the gene ends were 4 bases for V and 0 bases for J; bases not matched to a gene: 2. CDR3 sequence: CASSGQGHQETQYF. The DNA of the CDR3 is TGTGCCAGCAGTGGACAGGGCCACCAAGAGACCCAGTACTTC.

This clone was found once. The V gene is TRBV6-5, the J gene TRBJ1-2; possible D gene TRBD1, 6 bases. This CDR3 contains 13 residues. The germline CDR1 and CDR2 sequences are MNHEY and SVGAGI. V lost 6 bases and J lost 6, with 14 bases in between. The CDR3 DNA reads TGTGCCAGCAGCGGACAGCGGGTGGATGGCTACACCTTC. This sequence encodes CASSGQRVDGYTF.

This chain's CDR3 is CASSPDSYYEQYF. The CDR3, as DNA: TGCGCCAGCAGCCCGGACTCTTACTACGAGCAGTACTTC. The chain joins TRBV5-1 to TRBJ2-7, with D perhaps matching TRBD2 (5 bases). The length of the CDR3 is 13 residues. V was pared by 4 bases and J by 3 bases, with 11 bases between. The germline gives CDR1 SGHRS, CDR2 YFSETQ.

The chain links TRBV5-1 to TRBJ1-5; 9 nucleotides align to TRBD1. The CDR3 contains 20 residues. Germline V gene lookup returns CDR1 SGHRS and CDR2 YFSETQ. V lost 4 bases, J lost 4 bases, and 21 bases stayed unmatched. CDR3 sequence: CASSPQPGQGLMKGNQPQHF. In DNA form, the CDR3 reads TGCGCCAGCAGCCCACAGCCGGGACAGGGATTGATGAAGGGGAATCAGCCCCAGCATTTT.

In this sample, this clone turned up many times. The rearrangement joins TRBV7-2 to TRBJ2-2; D is ambiguous. V lost 1 base and J 8 bases, leaving 17 bases between the germline ends. The CDR3 spans 16 residues. Germline V gene sequence: CDR1 SGHTA, CDR2 FQGNSA. The CDR3, as DNA: TGTGCCAGCAGCTTAGGTCCCTGGACCACCGGTGGGGAGCTGTTTTTT. It is translated as CASSLGPWTTGGELFF.

This chain links TRBV29-1 with TRBJ1-2; a weak D match, TRBD1 (6 bases). The CDR3 loop spans 14 amino acids. Per the germline V gene, CDR1 is SQVTM and CDR2 is ANQGSEA. Trimming stripped 8 bases from V and 4 bases from J, with 20 bases between. Here the CDR3 DNA reads TGCAGCTCCCTGTCGGAGGGGGATAGCTATGGCTACACCTTC. This encodes CSSLSEGDSYGYTF.